The rows below give T cell receptor beta chains drawn from one sample of a study of PD-1 blockade in classical Hodgkin lymphoma. This table comes from immunoSEQ multiplex PCR, and its TCRdb copy is limited to in-frame clones, with some not included. The data contain nearly 50,000 clones, about 75% of them singletons. The material was peripheral blood mononuclear cells (PBMCs), obtained before the fourth cycle of nivolumab. The receptors were sampled from a human donor with classical Hodgkin lymphoma. CDR3s include the opening cysteine and the closing phenylalanine or tryptophan. A D gene is named only where the DNA matches it firmly. Clone size is shown for a subset of rows, as once, few, many or a class of expanded clone.

NA	TRBV5-5	NA	TRBJ1-1	TGTGCCAGCAGCTTGGCCCCAACAGAACCGAACACTGAAGCTTTCTTT	CASSLAPTEPNTEAFF
few	TRBV7-2	NA	TRBJ2-1	TGTGCCAGCAGCTTAGGTCTCTGGGTGCAACAGTTCTTC	CASSLGLWVQQFF
few	TRBV5-1	NA	TRBJ2-2	TGCGCCAGCAGCCAGAACACCGGGGAGCTGTTTTTT	CASSQNTGELFF
NA	TRBV5-4	NA	TRBJ2-1	TGTGCCAGCAGCTTCATTGCGGACAATGAGCAGTTCTTC	CASSFIADNEQFF
NA	TRBV29-1	TRBD2	TRBJ2-3	TGCACCCGACGAGTCGTGGCTAGCGGGAGAGGGGAGCAGTATTTT	CTRRVVASGRGEQYF
once	TRBV4-1	NA	TRBJ2-3	TGCGCCAGCAGCCAAGTTGAGTCAGGGGCGGGCGCAGATACGCAGTATTTT	CASSQVESGAGADTQYF
NA	TRBV18	TRBD1	TRBJ2-7	TGTGCCAGCTCACAGGACAGGTCCTACGAGCAGTACTTC	CASSQDRSYEQYF
NA	TRBV7-6	TRBD2	TRBJ2-1	TGTGCCAGCAGCTTTTTACTAGCGGGAGGTGAGCAGTTCTTC	CASSFLLAGGEQFF
NA	TRBV5-1	NA	TRBJ1-2	TGCGCCAGCAGCCAAGGGAACAGACCTAACTATGGCTACACCTTC	CASSQGNRPNYGYTF
NA	TRBV9	TRBD1	TRBJ2-5	TGTGCCAGCAGCGTAGGTGACAGGGCGTATGGTGAGACCCAGTACTTC	CASSVGDRAYGETQYF
NA	TRBV19	NA	TRBJ1-1	TGTGCCACCACGAGATCAGGCACGAACACTGAAGCTTTCTTT	CATTRSGTNTEAFF
NA	TRBV11-2	NA	TRBJ2-2	TGTGCCAGCAGCTTCGCGTTGGGCGGGGAGCTGTTTTTT	CASSFALGGELFF
few	TRBV10-2	NA	TRBJ2-7	TGCGCCAGCAGTGAAACCGGGACACCAGCTACCTACGAGCAGTACTTC	CASSETGTPATYEQYF
NA	TRBV4-3	TRBD1	TRBJ2-4	TGCGCCAGCAGCCAAGATACAGGGGGAAGCAAAAACATTCAGTACTTC	CASSQDTGGSKNIQYF
NA	TRBV19	TRBD1	TRBJ1-4	TGTGCCAGTAGTATTGGGGACAGGGTAAACGAAAAACTGTTTTTT	CASSIGDRVNEKLFF
NA	TRBV6-5	NA	TRBJ2-3	TGTGCCAGCAGCCTCTACGGGGATACGCAGTATTTT	CASSLYGDTQYF
many	TRBV11-2	NA	TRBJ1-3	TGTGCCAGCAGCCAGATTGGGGCGGGCGGAAACACCATATATTTT	CASSQIGAGGNTIYF
NA	TRBV27	NA	TRBJ1-1	TGTGCCAGCAGTTTAGTCAGGGAAAACACTGAAGCTTTCTTT	CASSLVRENTEAFF
once	TRBV13	NA	TRBJ2-4	TGTGCCAGCAGTTTCGGGGGCGAGAACATTCAGTACTTC	CASSFGGENIQYF
NA	TRBV19	NA	TRBJ1-5	TGTGCCAGTAGTAGCGGGAGGGCAGGCAATCAGCCCCAGCATTTT	CASSSGRAGNQPQHF
NA	TRBV7-9	NA	TRBJ1-1	TGTGCCAGCAGCTTACCCTTGAACACTGAAGCTTTCTTT	CASSLPLNTEAFF
NA	TRBV5-1	TRBD2	TRBJ2-3	TGCGCCAGCAGCTTTGGACTAGCCCCAGATACGCAGTATTTT	CASSFGLAPDTQYF
NA	TRBV28	NA	TRBJ1-5	TGTGCCAGCAGTCAGATGGGGACACATAGCAATCAGCCCCAGCATTTT	CASSQMGTHSNQPQHF
NA	TRBV5-1	NA	TRBJ1-1	TGCGCCAGCAGCCGCGGCGGGGGAGGAGGAACTGAAGCTTTCTTT	CASSRGGGGGTEAFF
NA	TRBV28	NA	TRBJ2-5	TGTGCCAGCAGTAGTGGCGAGACCCAGTACTTC	CASSSGETQYF
NA	TRBV9	TRBD1	TRBJ1-3	TGTGCCAGCAGCGTAGGGACAGGGTCTGGAAACACCATATATTTT	CASSVGTGSGNTIYF
NA	TRBV11-2	NA	TRBJ2-3	TGTGCCAGCAGCTTGGAGGGATTCGACACAGATACGCAGTATTTT	CASSLEGFDTDTQYF
NA	TRBV7-9	NA	TRBJ2-7	TGTGCCAGCAGAATCGGGGACGAGCAGTACTTC	CASRIGDEQYF
NA	TRBV5-1	NA	TRBJ1-2	TGCGCCAGCAGCGTGACAGGACCCTATGGCTACACCTTC	CASSVTGPYGYTF
once	TRBV4-2	NA	TRBJ1-2	TGTGCCAGCAGCCAAGTTAGCACAGGCAGCTATGGCTACACCTTC	CASSQVSTGSYGYTF
NA	TRBV4-3	TRBD2	TRBJ2-3	TGCGCCAGCAGCCATCGAGAGACTAGCGGGCGATCTAGCACAGATACGCAGTATTTT	CASSHRETSGRSSTDTQYF
NA	TRBV7-2	TRBD1	TRBJ1-2	TGTGCCAGCAGCTTAGTGACAGGGACCTTTAGGTATGGCTACACCTTC	CASSLVTGTFRYGYTF
NA	TRBV7-8	NA	TRBJ1-1	TGTGCCAGCAGCTTAGGCCAGTATTATGAAGCTTTCTTT	CASSLGQYYEAFF
NA	TRBV2	NA	TRBJ1-2	TGTGCCAGCAGTGGGTCAGGGCTTGGCTACACCTTC	CASSGSGLGYTF
NA	TRBV4-2	TRBD1	TRBJ1-2	TGTGCCAGCAGCTTGACAGGGGTGGACTATGGCTACACCTTC	CASSLTGVDYGYTF
NA	TRBV7-9	TRBD2	TRBJ2-1	TGTGCCAGCAGCCATAGCGGGAGGGCCGTCGGTGAGCAGTTCTTC	CASSHSGRAVGEQFF
NA	TRBV6-5	NA	TRBJ1-1	TGTGCCAGCAGTTACGCCGGCAACACTGAAGCTTTCTTT	CASSYAGNTEAFF
NA	TRBV21-1	NA	TRBJ2-7	TGTGCCAGCAGCAAAGAGCAGCGGGAGAGTTCCACGACCGGTCGCATTTGGGAGCAGTACTTC	CASSKEQRESSTTGRIWEQYF
NA	TRBV6-6	NA	TRBJ1-5	TGTGCCAGCATGAACCTCGGGGAGACTAGCAATCAGCCCCAGCATTTT	CASMNLGETSNQPQHF
NA	TRBV7-3	TRBD1	TRBJ2-3	TGTGCCAGCAGCTTAAGACAGGGACCCACAGATACGCAGTATTTT	CASSLRQGPTDTQYF
NA	TRBV6-5	TRBD2	TRBJ2-1	TGTGCCAGCAGTTACGGCGCGGGAGGGAACAATGAGCAGTTCTTC	CASSYGAGGNNEQFF
NA	TRBV9	NA	TRBJ2-3	TGTGCCAGCAGCGACGTTGCTAGCACAGATACGCAGTATTTT	CASSDVASTDTQYF
NA	TRBV14	NA	TRBJ2-1	TGTGCCAGCAGCCAAGATCGGAGAGGAGTTGACGGAGATGAGCAGTTCTTC	CASSQDRRGVDGDEQFF
few	TRBV28	NA	TRBJ2-7	TGTGCCAGCAGGGGGGTCTCGACAGCCTACGAGCAGTACTTC	CASRGVSTAYEQYF
NA	TRBV10-3	NA	TRBJ2-5	TGTGCCTCCAGGGGAGGGGAAGGAGAGACCCAGTACTTC	CASRGGEGETQYF
NA	TRBV11-3	TRBD2	TRBJ2-7	TGTGCCAGCAGCCTGACTAGCGGGTCCAACGAGCAGTACTTC	CASSLTSGSNEQYF
NA	TRBV7-8	NA	TRBJ1-4	TGTGCCAGCAGGCCTACCCAGATACCGGTGATTAATGAAAAACTGTTTTTT	CASRPTQIPVINEKLFF
NA	TRBV18	TRBD1	TRBJ1-1	TGTGCCAGCTATAGACAGGGGCCTGCCGATGGCACTGAAGCTTTCTTT	CASYRQGPADGTEAFF